A selection of T cell receptor beta chains follows, all from one sample in a study of CD8 T cells in ankylosing spondylitis. Each CDR3 protein gets one entry after TCRdb re-called the 5' RACE reads with MiXCR. Here the sample spans about 500,000 distinct CDR3 sequences, roughly 12% being singletons. Sequencing input: blood, either unsorted or a sorted T cell fraction (not recorded which). All receptors derive from a male donor with ankylosing spondylitis. Each CDR3 is given without its conserved first and last residue. A D gene is named only where the DNA matches it firmly.

>TRBD2|TRBV20-1
SARDAASGSGNEQF
>.|TRBV12-3/TRBV12-4
ASRSKGNTEAF
>.|TRBV6-1
ASRPPTRNEQF
>.|TRBV20-1
SADRTANTEAF
>.|TRBV12-3/TRBV12-4
ASSFLDSNTEAF
>TRBD1|TRBV7-9
ASSRTGFWSPLH
>TRBD2|TRBV7-9
ASSPGLAGTQETQY
>.|TRBV10-3
AISEGGSFGEQY
>.|TRBV10-1
ASSDYLGLRGEQF
>TRBD2|TRBV7-2
ASSLMASGSLADTQY
>.|TRBV7-2
ASSLFGPPRNEQF
>.|TRBV30
AWGNEKLF
>TRBD1|TRBV10-3
AISGTEVSGYT
>.|TRBV2
ASSVGGQYNEQF
>.|TRBV7-2
ASSLGGTYGDIQY
>TRBD1|TRBV18
ASSPTSDRGSEQY
>.|TRBV3-1
ASKGTPQETQY
>TRBD1|TRBV12-3/TRBV12-4
ASSFQTGGTGELF
>.|TRBV6-5
ASSLIGVSDTQY
>.|TRBV5-6
ASSLRESEETQY
>TRBD1|TRBV20-1
SARDLRTGPYGYT
>.|TRBV29-1
SASGRLSYNEQF
>TRBD1|TRBV5-1
ASKSGTGNTGELF
>.|TRBV7-6
ASSPQPGELF
>.|TRBV29-1
SVGTSMSGGYT
>TRBD1|TRBV5-1
ASSQTGVSADTQY
>TRBD1|TRBV7-9
ASSYAGGSTGNTIY
>TRBD1|TRBV6-2/TRBV6-3
ASSYSTGVTEAF
>TRBD1|TRBV20-1
SANERGQYNEQF
>TRBD1|TRBV5-6
ASSPGTGGVLLAGPWQF
>.|TRBV4-2
ASSSRGTDTQY
>TRBD2|TRBV20-1
SARLAGVRNEQF
>.|TRBV11-1
ASTSGGDNTGELF
>.|TRBV3-1
ASQRGQTNEKLF
>.|TRBV10-2
ASSATTGLGGYT
>TRBD2|TRBV10-2
ASSEDPGGPYNEQF
>.|TRBV7-9
ASSLGGVATEAF
>.|TRBV20-1
SAREAMLAKNIQY
>.|TRBV7-9
ASSLSLAGAYAEQY
>.|TRBV20-1
SASSLDQPQH
>.|TRBV7-8
ASSLKGSQPQH
>.|TRBV3-1
ASSQEAVLARYGYT
>TRBD2|TRBV7-2
ASSLASLAGFYEQY
>.|TRBV10-3
AIRTNTEAF
>TRBD2|TRBV3-1
ASSQDFTSGRLDTQY
>.|TRBV6-1
ASRPLTVTEAF
>TRBD2|TRBV2
ASGGGSGGQETQY
>.|TRBV20-1
SARWVGPGELF
>.|TRBV27
ASRARGNSNQPQH
>.|TRBV20-1
SGIQGSSYNEQF
>.|TRBV18
ASSRKENTEAF
>.|TRBV4-2
ASSQQAGGELF
>.|TRBV5-1
ASSSPGLRYEQY
>.|TRBV2
ASSELLGTETQY
>TRBD2|TRBV20-1
SANSELLAGVVNEQF